These 8 T cell receptor beta chains were all obtained from the same sample, sequenced in a study of blood T cell repertoires in COVID-19. Measured with immunoSEQ multiplex PCR; TCRdb has only the in-frame clones, and not every one. The sample lists approximately 210,000 clones, roughly nine tenths occurring once. Sequencing input: peripheral blood. The receptors here all came from a man aged 40-50 years with active or convalescent COVID-19.

The chain is built from TRBV27 and TRBJ2-7, with 11 bases aligning to TRBD1. Germline V gene lookup returns CDR1 MNHEY and CDR2 SMNVEV (reference sequence). This CDR3 is 15 amino acids long. V dropped 5 bases and J dropped 7; count of bases not matched to a gene: 10. The CDR3: CASSLWGTGGGEQYF. The CDR3 DNA reads as TGTGCCAGCAGTCTCTGGGGGACAGGGGGAGGGGAGCAGTACTTC.

This clone came up a few times. The rearrangement links TRBV27 to TRBJ1-2, with 12 positions matching TRBD1. Germline-derived CDR1 and CDR2 are MNHEY and SMNVEV (reference sequence). The length of the CDR3 is 18 residues. Losses at the gene ends were 3 bases for V and 4 bases for J; bases not matched to a gene: 12. The DNA of the CDR3 is TGTGCCAGCAGTTTCAGGCCCGGGACAGGGGGCGGGAGCTATGGCTACACCTTC. It is translated as CASSFRPGTGGGSYGYTF.

The chain has TRBV30 and TRBJ1-2; 7 positions agree with TRBD1. V dropped 2 bases and J dropped 7; count of bases not matched to a gene: 10. The germline gives CDR1 GTSNPN, CDR2 SVGIG (reference sequence). The length of the CDR3 is 14 residues. The CDR3 DNA follows: TGTGCCTGGAGTCCGGGACAGTCCTTTCTTGGCTACACCTTC. Translated: CAWSPGQSFLGYTF.

The chain recombines TRBV5-1 with TRBJ2-2; 11 bases are a match to TRBD1. CDR3 size: 15 residues. The J segment lost 5 bases and the V segment lost 5 bases, leaving 5 bases of the junction unmatched. In germline, CDR1 is SGHRS, CDR2 YFSETQ. The CDR3 region is CASRMGTGGTGELFF. The CDR3 DNA sequence: TGCGCCAGCAGGATGGGGACAGGGGGGACCGGGGAGCTGTTTTTT.

V gene TRBV5-1 combines with J gene TRBJ2-7, with TRBD1 as a possible D gene (6 bases). Germline loops: CDR1 SGHRS, CDR2 YFSETQ. V shed 0 bases and J shed 2 bases, with 15 bases lying between them. The CDR3 has 16 amino acids. In DNA, the CDR3 is TGCGCCAGCAGCTTGGCCGCGACAGGCGAAACCTACGAGCAGTACTTC. Amino acid sequence: CASSLAATGETYEQYF.

V and J are TRBV28 and TRBJ1-5, with 10 positions matching TRBD1. The V gene end was trimmed by 9 bases and the J gene end by 4 bases; junction bases not matched to a gene: 3. The CDR3 spans 13 residues. Germline V gene data show CDR1 as MDHEN and CDR2 as SYDVKM. CDR3 loop: CASVGQGNQPQHF. The DNA for the CDR3 is TGTGCCAGTGTGGGACAGGGGAATCAGCCCCAGCATTTT.

This chain links TRBV5-1 with TRBJ2-5; D perhaps matches TRBD2 (6 bases). Germline V gene sequence: CDR1 SGHRS, CDR2 YFSETQ. This CDR3 has 14 amino acids. The V and J ends lost 4 bases and 5 bases respectively, with 15 bases between them. The CDR3 sequence: CASSPLEGGETQYF. CDR3 nucleotide sequence: TGCGCCAGCAGCCCCCTGGAGGGTGGGGAGACCCAGTACTTC.

The V and J genes are TRBV28 and TRBJ2-1; 10 nucleotides align to TRBD2. Trimming cost V 5 bases and J 7 bases; bases outside gene matches: 5. The CDR3 is 14 amino acids. CDR1 and CDR2 (germline): MDHEN, SYDVKM. CDR3 in DNA: TGTGCCAGCAGTCAAAGCGGGGGGGTGAATGAGCAGTTCTTC. Its protein product is CASSQSGGVNEQFF.